This T cell receptor (beta chain) is drawn from a study of shared clonotypes between healthy human individuals. Terminally differentiated effector memory CD45RA+ cells were excluded from the naive CD8 cells, which were CD45RO-negative and positively selected for CCR7. Germline assignment: CDR1 SEHNR and CDR2 FQNEAQ (reference sequence). The V and J ends lost 6 bases and 1 base respectively, with 21 bases between them. The CDR3 covers 18 residues. Only in-frame clones appear in the TCRdb table, and some are missing; sequencing was by immunoSEQ multiplex PCR. The data hold about 2.2 million clones, with roughly 95% observed a single time.

The V gene is TRBV7-9, the J gene TRBJ2-2; D call uncertain. The receptor was isolated from a man aged 18 to 30 in good health. Some clones in this sample may be carry-over from other donors' samples. The sample taken for sequencing was naive CD8+ T cells from PBMCs. In DNA, the CDR3 is TGTGCCAGCAGATCACCCGCCGCATGGTTTAAGAACACCGGGGAGCTGTTTTTT. Its protein is CASRSPAAWFKNTGELFF.